This T cell receptor beta chain was captured in a study of blood T cell repertoires in COVID-19. On the study more broadly: Samples representing acute and convalescent COVID-19 were sourced from the United States, Italy and Spain. In each case, the material was cDNA or gDNA derived from T cells, B-cell-depleted T cells, or PBMCs.

Original processing methods: Quantification of nucleated cells was approximated via reference gene primer amplification. Using immunoSEQ multiplex PCR, the repertoire was profiled, and TCRdb retains in-frame clones only, with some absent. V, J and clone size are taken as reported in that table, and D and trimming were inferred from the DNA itself. The repertoire has 150,000 to 200,000 clones, approximately 84% of them found once; the top ten carry 6.5% to 7%. The germline gives CDR1 SGHRS, CDR2 YFSETQ. J was trimmed by 5 bases and V by 0 bases; bases with no gene match: 5. This CDR3 is built from 15 residues.

The TCR originated in a human donor with acute or convalescent COVID-19. The donor label of this sample is uncertain. Sequences were obtained from peripheral blood. The chain couples TRBV5-1 to TRBJ2-5; 9 nucleotides match TRBD2. The CDR3 reads CASSLDGGTSETQYF. The CDR3 nucleotides read TGCGCCAGCAGCTTGGACGGGGGGACTAGCGAGACCCAGTACTTC.